One and the same sample provided the 26 T cell receptor beta chains below, sequenced in a study of control samples from healthy donors and cancer patients. The assay was immunoSEQ multiplex PCR, and TCRdb's table has in-frame clones only and misses some. The sample includes about 170,000 clones, 90% to 95% of them seen just once. The sample comprised blood. The receptors shown here come from a woman under 40 in good health.

The V gene is TRBV6-7, the J gene TRBJ2-5, with TRBD2 matching 8 bases. TRBV6-7 is an ORF for which the function is uncertain. V trimming: 5 bases; J trimming: 5 bases; junction bases outside the gene matches: 4. This CDR3 comprises 13 residues. The DNA of the CDR3 is TGTGCCAGCAGTAAAACTAGCGGTGAGACCCAGTACTTC. This encodes CASSKTSGETQYF.

The chain is built from TRBV18 and TRBJ2-7; tentative D call: TRBD1 (5 bases). V was clipped by 4 bases and J by 0 bases, with 7 bases between them. The CDR3 sequence is 13 residues long. CDR1 and CDR2 from the germline V gene are KGHSH and LQKENI. The CDR3 sequence is CASSQGPSYEQYF. The CDR3 nucleotides are TGTGCCAGCTCACAGGGGCCCTCCTACGAGCAGTACTTC.

The chain employs TRBV6-2 or TRBV6-3 and TRBJ2-7, with D possibly called TRBD1 or TRBD2 (5 bases each). This CDR3 has 11 amino acids. From germline, CDR1 is MNHEY and CDR2 SVGEGT. V dropped 5 bases and J dropped 3 bases, with 5 bases sitting between them. This CDR3 is CASSGGYEQYF. CDR3 nucleotide sequence: TGTGCCAGCAGTGGGGGCTACGAGCAGTACTTC.

This clone was observed a single time. The chain links TRBV27 to TRBJ2-5, with 16 positions matching TRBD2. The germline V gene has CDR1 MNHEY and CDR2 SMNVEV (reference sequence). Trimming removed 6 bases from V and 3 bases from J; junction bases left unmatched: 10. The length of the CDR3 is 18 residues. Here the CDR3 reads CASSPGLAGGPGKETQYF. The CDR3 coding sequence is TGTGCCAGCAGCCCGGGACTAGCGGGAGGGCCGGGAAAAGAGACCCAGTACTTC.

This chain uses TRBV11-2 with TRBJ1-5, with D unclear. The ends were cut back, 2 bases at V and 2 bases at J, with 4 bases in the middle. This CDR3 region has 13 residues. Germline V gene lookup returns CDR1 SGHAT and CDR2 FQNNGV. CDR3 protein: CASSLTGNQPQHF. The CDR3 DNA is TGTGCCAGCAGCTTAACAGGCAATCAGCCCCAGCATTTT.

This clone came up once. The CDR3: CASSLAGGYTQYF. The CDR3 DNA reads as TGTGCCAGCAGTTTAGCGGGAGGATATACGCAGTATTTT. The chain has TRBV12-3 or TRBV12-4 and TRBJ2-3; possible D gene TRBD2, 6 bases. This CDR3 has 13 residues. The V gene lost 0 bases and the J gene lost 7 bases, with 8 bases spanning the gap.

The rearrangement uses TRBV7-2 and TRBJ1-1; 10 bases are a match to TRBD1. V trimming: 2 bases; J trimming: 5 bases; junction bases outside the gene matches: 11. The germline gives CDR1 SGHTA, CDR2 FQGNSA. The CDR3 has 17 residues. CDR3 in amino acids: CASSLRWDRGSGTEAFF. For the CDR3, the DNA is TGTGCCAGCAGCTTAAGGTGGGACAGGGGATCGGGGACTGAAGCTTTCTTT.

The genes are TRBV3-1 (or the pseudogene TRBV3-2) and TRBJ2-7; 7 bases match TRBD1. This CDR3 region has 11 residues. After removal of 4 bases from V and 6 bases from J, the junction contained 0 bases not matched to a gene. Germline CDR1 LGHDT, CDR2 YNNKEL (reference sequence). The chain's CDR3 is CASSRQGEQYF. As DNA, the CDR3 is TGTGCCAGCAGCCGACAGGGCGAGCAGTACTTC.

The chain uses TRBV14 and TRBJ1-1; 7 nucleotides agree with TRBD1. Losses at the gene ends were 3 bases for V and 0 bases for J; bases not matched to a gene: 7. The CDR3 runs to 16 residues. Looked up from germline, CDR1 is SGHDN and CDR2 is FVKESK. CDR3 nucleotide sequence: TGTGCCAGCAGCCAGAGGACAGGATCTATGAACACTGAAGCTTTCTTT. Translating gives CASSQRTGSMNTEAFF.

This clone has just one count. V is TRBV4-1 and J is TRBJ2-7; 8 bases match TRBD2. The CDR3 has 15 residues. The J segment lost 2 bases and the V segment lost 2 bases, leaving 5 bases of the junction unmatched. The germline CDR1 and CDR2 sequences are MGHRA and YSYEKL. The CDR3 DNA follows: TGCGCCAGCAGCCAACTCGGACTAGCCGCCTACGAGCAGTACTTC. Its translation is CASSQLGLAAYEQYF.

This clone was recorded a few times. The chain employs TRBV11-2 and TRBJ1-4; TRBD1 aligns across 10 bases. Germline lookup yields CDR1 SGHAT and CDR2 FQNNGV. Trimming at V came to 3 bases and at J to 4 bases, leaving 2 bases not matched to a gene. The CDR3 contains 15 residues. The CDR3 sequence: CASSFGTGVNEKLFF. The CDR3 nucleotides read TGTGCCAGCAGCTTCGGGACAGGGGTTAATGAAAAACTGTTTTTT. Variable domain in full (rest from reference TRBV11-2 and TRBJ1-4): EAGVAQSPRYKIIEKRQSVAFWCNPISGHATLYWYQQILGQGPKLLIQFQNNGVVDDSQLPKDRFSAERLKGVDSTLKIQPAKLEDSAVYLCASSFGTGVNEKLFFGSGTQLSVL.

V usage is TRBV29-1 and J usage is TRBJ1-4; 9 bases fit TRBD1. The CDR3 is made up of 13 amino acids. J gave up 7 bases and V 4 bases, and 4 bases lay outside the gene matches. From germline, CDR1 is SQVTM and CDR2 ANQGSEA. In DNA, the CDR3 is TGCAGCGTTGTTAGACAGGGGGGTGAAAAACTGTTTTTT. Protein: CSVVRQGGEKLFF.

The rearrangement uses TRBV5-1 and TRBJ2-3; D possibly corresponds to TRBD2 (6 bases). Germline CDR1 SGHRS, CDR2 YFSETQ. The CDR3 extends over 15 amino acids. Trimming shortened V by 3 bases and J by 0 bases, and 11 bases separated the two germline ends. Here the CDR3 reads CASSSSGTSTDTQYF. CDR3 sequence (DNA): TGCGCCAGCAGCTCATCCGGGACTAGCACAGATACGCAGTATTTT.

For this clone: At one end the junction does not follow the germline gene, possibly because of a read error. V is TRBV7-8 and J is TRBJ2-3, with 9 bases aligning to TRBD2. CDR3 size: 14 residues. CDR1 is SGHVS and CDR2 is FQNEAQ in the germline V gene. The CDR3 coding sequence is TGTGCCAGCAGCATAGCGGGGGGCACAGATACGCAGTATTTT. This encodes CASSIAGGTDTQYF. Full variable domain (missing parts from reference TRBV7-8 and TRBJ2-3): GAGVSQSPRYKVAKRGQDVALRCDPISGHVSLFWYQQALGQGPEFLTYFQNEAQLDKSGLPSDRFFAERPEGSVSTLKIQRTQQEDSAVYLCASSIAGGTDTQYFGPGTRLTVL.

The rearrangement links TRBV19 to TRBJ2-1; 7 bases line up with TRBD2. V trimming: 3 bases; J trimming: 2 bases; junction bases outside the gene matches: 10. The length of the CDR3 is 17 residues. Germline V gene lookup returns CDR1 LNHDA and CDR2 SQIVND (reference sequence). The CDR3: CASSMRTGLVTYNEQFF. CDR3 coding DNA: TGTGCCAGTAGTATGCGCACTGGACTAGTGACCTACAATGAGCAGTTCTTC. The full variable domain, in which reference TRBV19 and TRBJ2-1 provide the parts outside the CDR3, is DGGITQSPKYLFRKEGQNVTLSCEQNLNHDAMYWYRQDPGQGLRLIYYSQIVNDFQKGDIAEGYSVSREKKESFPLTVTSAQKNPTAFYLCASSMRTGLVTYNEQFFGPGTRLTVL.

The chain has TRBV3-1 (or the pseudogene TRBV3-2) and TRBJ2-2, with 7 bases that match TRBD2. This CDR3 contains 15 residues. Losses at the gene ends were 3 bases for V and 4 bases for J; bases not matched to a gene: 5. The germline V gene encodes CDR1 LGHDT and CDR2 YNNKEL (reference sequence). CDR3 sequence (DNA): TGTGCCAGCAGCCAGGGGACTACCCTCACCGGGGAGCTGTTTTTT. As protein: CASSQGTTLTGELFF.

This rearrangement joins TRBV7-2 to TRBJ2-3, with TRBD2 matching 7 bases. Germline CDR1 SGHTA, CDR2 FQGNSA. This CDR3 has 15 amino acids. After removal of 0 bases from V and 2 bases from J, the junction contained 2 bases not matched to a gene. CDR3: CASSLAGLLTDTQYF. Written as DNA, the CDR3 is TGTGCCAGCAGCTTAGCGGGACTACTCACAGATACGCAGTATTTT.

The chain joins TRBV6-5 to TRBJ1-1, with D tentatively TRBD1 (5 bases). Germline V gene lookup returns CDR1 MNHEY and CDR2 SVGAGI. V was cut by 6 bases and J by 1 base, with 12 bases left in between. CDR3 length equals 14 residues. The CDR3 nucleotides are TGTGCCAGCAGGTCAGGGTGGCAGAACACTGAAGCTTTCTTT. Amino acid sequence: CASRSGWQNTEAFF.

The chain joins TRBV7-8 to TRBJ2-2; maybe TRBD1 (6 bases). This CDR3 region has 15 residues. V dropped 3 bases and J dropped 0 bases, with 8 bases sitting between them. Germline loops: CDR1 SGHVS, CDR2 FQNEAQ. CDR3 loop: CASSLTGANTGELFF. The CDR3 bases are TGTGCCAGCAGCTTGACAGGCGCGAACACCGGGGAGCTGTTTTTT.

The chain carries TRBV5-1 and TRBJ2-7, with D unresolved. This CDR3 is built from 13 residues. V was clipped by 4 bases and J by 4 bases, with 12 bases between them. Germline CDR1 SGHRS, CDR2 YFSETQ. CDR3 coding DNA: TGCGCCAGCAGCAACCCGACCGGGTACGAGCAGTACTTC. It encodes CASSNPTGYEQYF.

This clone came up once. This sequence joins TRBV4-1 and TRBJ2-1, with 11 bases lining up with TRBD2. The CDR3 extends over 17 amino acids. V shed 1 base and J 8 bases; nucleotides not matched to a gene: 10. The V gene's germline CDR1 is MGHRA and CDR2 YSYEKL. CDR3 DNA sequence: TGCGCCAGCAGCCAAGTGTGGGGTAGCGGGGGGGTTGATGAGCAGTTCTTC. Amino acids: CASSQVWGSGGVDEQFF.

This clone was seen once. This sequence joins TRBV28 and TRBJ1-1; 9 bases fit TRBD1. Germline assignment: CDR1 MDHEN and CDR2 SYDVKM. J lost 9 bases, V lost 2 bases, and 1 base had no gene match. The CDR3 totals 12 residues. CDR3 sequence reads: CASSLGTGQAFF. For the CDR3, the DNA is TGTGCCAGCAGTTTAGGGACAGGGCAAGCTTTCTTT.

The chain employs TRBV18 and TRBJ1-1, with D possibly TRBD1 on 5 matching bases. Germline values: CDR1 KGHSH, CDR2 LQKENI. The V and J ends lost 2 bases and 0 bases respectively, with 10 bases between them. The CDR3 has 15 residues. CDR3 protein: CASSPTGTVNTEAFF. The CDR3 DNA is TGTGCCAGCTCACCAACCGGGACGGTGAACACTGAAGCTTTCTTT. Drawing the rest from reference TRBV18 and TRBJ1-1, the complete variable domain is NAGVMQNPRHLVRRRGQEARLRCSPMKGHSHVYWYRQLPEEGLKFMVYLQKENIIDESGMPKERFSAEFPKEGPSILRIQQVVRGDSAAYFCASSPTGTVNTEAFFGQGTRLTVV.

This sequence joins TRBV3-1 (or the pseudogene TRBV3-2) and TRBJ1-1, with D hard to call. CDR1 is LGHDT, CDR2 YNNKEL, per germline (reference sequence). CDR3 size: 14 residues. Trimming shortened V by 1 base and J by 4 bases, and 10 bases separated the two germline ends. The CDR3 DNA follows: TGTGCCAGCAGCCAAGTGGATCGGGGCACTGAAGCTTTCTTT. This translates into CASSQVDRGTEAFF.

This clone was detected a few times. The V call is TRBV7-8, the J call TRBJ2-7; TRBD2 agrees at 9 bases. In germline, CDR1 is SGHVS, CDR2 FQNEAQ. The CDR3 has 13 residues. The V segment lost 3 bases and the J segment 6 bases; nucleotides outside the gene matches: 3. This CDR3 reads CASSFSGRSEQYF. CDR3 nucleotide sequence: TGTGCCAGCAGCTTCAGCGGGAGGTCCGAGCAGTACTTC.

The chain recombines TRBV5-1 with TRBJ2-3; 12 bases are shared with TRBD2. This CDR3 is built from 15 residues. Germline CDR1 is SGHRS and CDR2 is YFSETQ. Unmatched junction bases numbered 3, after V lost 1 base and J lost 6 bases. CDR3 amino acids: CASSLPSGGVDTQYF. The CDR3 coding sequence is TGCGCCAGCAGCTTGCCTAGCGGGGGGGTCGATACGCAGTATTTT.